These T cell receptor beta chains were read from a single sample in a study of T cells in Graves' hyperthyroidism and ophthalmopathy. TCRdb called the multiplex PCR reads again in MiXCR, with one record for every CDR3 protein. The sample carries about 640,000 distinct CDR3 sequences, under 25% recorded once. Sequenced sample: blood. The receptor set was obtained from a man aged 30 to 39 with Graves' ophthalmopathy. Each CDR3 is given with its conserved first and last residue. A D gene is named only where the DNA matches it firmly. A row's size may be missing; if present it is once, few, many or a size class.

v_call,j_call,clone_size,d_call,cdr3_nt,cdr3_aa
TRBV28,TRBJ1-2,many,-,TGTGCCAGCAGTTTAAACCAGGTTAACTATGGCTACACCTTC,CASSLNQVNYGYTF
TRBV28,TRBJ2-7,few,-,TGTGCCAGCTCTACCCTGACGGATTCCATCTACGAGCAGTACTTC,CASSTLTDSIYEQYF
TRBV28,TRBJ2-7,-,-,TGTGCCAGCAGCTTAGGTGGGACGGGTGCCGAGCAGTACTTC,CASSLGGTGAEQYF
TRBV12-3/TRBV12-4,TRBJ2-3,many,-,TGTGCCAGCAGTGACGACAGGATACCTAGCACAGATACGCAGTATTTT,CASSDDRIPSTDTQYF
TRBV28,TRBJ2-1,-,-,TGTGCCAGCAGTTTACGGACTCTTAGCTCCTACAATGAGCAGTTCTTC,CASSLRTLSSYNEQFF
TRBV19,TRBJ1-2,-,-,TGTGCCAGTAGTCGACGGAACTATGGCTACACCTTC,CASSRRNYGYTF
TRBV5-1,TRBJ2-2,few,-,TGCGCCAGCAGCTTGACACGGACGAACACCGGGGAGCTGTTTTTT,CASSLTRTNTGELFF
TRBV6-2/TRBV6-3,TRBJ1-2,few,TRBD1,TGTGCCAGCAGCTACACCGAGGGGGCGCCTAACTATGGCTACACCTTC,CASSYTEGAPNYGYTF
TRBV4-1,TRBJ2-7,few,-,TGCGCCAGCAGCCAAGAATCGGGCCGCTACGAGCAGTACTTC,CASSQESGRYEQYF
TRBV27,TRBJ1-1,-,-,TGTGCCAGCAGCCTAAGGCGGGTGGACACTGAAGCTTTCTTT,CASSLRRVDTEAFF
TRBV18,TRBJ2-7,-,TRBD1,TGTGCCAGCACGCGCCGGGACAGGTCCTACGAGCAGTACTTC,CASTRRDRSYEQYF
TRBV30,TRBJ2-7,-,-,TGTGCCTGGAGTGCCGGGACCGGGACCTACGAGCAGTACTTC,CAWSAGTGTYEQYF
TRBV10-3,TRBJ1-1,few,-,TGTGCCATCAGTGGGGGGGCAGGGGATGGTGCTGAAGCTTTCTTT,CAISGGAGDGAEAFF
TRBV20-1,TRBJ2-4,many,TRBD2,TGCAGTGCTAGTAGCGGGAGTTACATTCAGTACTTC,CSASSGSYIQYF
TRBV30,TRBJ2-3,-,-,TGTGCCTGGAACTCGGTGGCAGATACGCAGTATTTT,CAWNSVADTQYF
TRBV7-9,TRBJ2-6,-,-,TGTGCCAGCAGCTTAGTTAGGGGCGGAACCATAATTGACTCTGGGGCCAACGTCCTGACTTTC,CASSLVRGGTIIDSGANVLTF
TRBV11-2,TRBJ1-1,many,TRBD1,TGTGCCAGCAGCTCAGGGGGTAGGAACACTGAAGCTTTCTTT,CASSSGGRNTEAFF
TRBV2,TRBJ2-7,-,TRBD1,TGTGCCAGCAGCCCCGATGGACAGGGGGCTTACGAGCAGTACTTC,CASSPDGQGAYEQYF
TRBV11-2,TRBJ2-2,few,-,TGTGCCAGCAGCCAGAGGGTGAGGTCGAACACCGGGGAGCTGTTTTTT,CASSQRVRSNTGELFF
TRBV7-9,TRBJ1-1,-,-,TGTGCCAGCAGCTTAGCTAATTACGGGGACGGTGAAGCTTTCTTT,CASSLANYGDGEAFF
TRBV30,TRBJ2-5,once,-,TGTGCCTGGAGCTCCAAAGCGGGGACCCAGTACTTC,CAWSSKAGTQYF
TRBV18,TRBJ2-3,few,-,TGTGCCAGCTCACCACTGGGCGGGGATCTAGATACGCAGTATTTT,CASSPLGGDLDTQYF
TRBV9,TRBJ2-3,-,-,TGTGCCAGCAGCGTAGGGGGGTCAGATACGCAGTATTTT,CASSVGGSDTQYF
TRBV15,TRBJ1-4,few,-,TGTGCCACCAGCAGACACTCGGTTGCAACTAATGAAAAACTGTTTTTT,CATSRHSVATNEKLFF
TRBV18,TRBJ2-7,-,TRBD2,TGTGCCAGCTCACCACGCGCGGGGAGACTAGCGGGAGACTACGAGCAGTACTTC,CASSPRAGRLAGDYEQYF
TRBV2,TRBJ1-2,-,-,TGTGCCAGCAGTAACTATGGCTACACCTTC,CASSNYGYTF
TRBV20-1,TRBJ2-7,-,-,TGCAGTGCTAGAGATCCCACTAGGAACGAGCAGTACTTC,CSARDPTRNEQYF
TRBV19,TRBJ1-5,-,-,TGTGCCAGTAGTCCCTGGACAGCAAGTCATCAGCCCCAGCATTTT,CASSPWTASHQPQHF
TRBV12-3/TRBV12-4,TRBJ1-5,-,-,TGTGCCAGCAGTTTAGGGGACATCCCCACGGCCCAGCATTTT,CASSLGDIPTAQHF
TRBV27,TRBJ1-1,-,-,TGTGCCAGCAGTTTTGGCGCTAAAGCTTTCTTT,CASSFGAKAFF
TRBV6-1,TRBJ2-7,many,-,TGTGCCAGCATAGCCCTCCGGTGGTTATACGGCTCCTACGAGCAGTACTTC,CASIALRWLYGSYEQYF
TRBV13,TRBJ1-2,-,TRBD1,TGTGCCAGCAGCTCACCGGGGCAGGGGGATAAGGGCTACACCTTC,CASSSPGQGDKGYTF
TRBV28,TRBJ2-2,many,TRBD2,TGTGCCAGCAGTTTTAATCCCGCTAGCGGGAGGGACACCGGGGAGCTGTTTTTT,CASSFNPASGRDTGELFF
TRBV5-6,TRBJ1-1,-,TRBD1,TGTGCCAGCAGTTACCTCGGGACAGGAACGAACACTGAAGCTTTCTTT,CASSYLGTGTNTEAFF
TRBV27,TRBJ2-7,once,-,TGTGCCAGCAGTCCTAGAGCTGGCGCCTACGAGCAGTACTTC,CASSPRAGAYEQYF
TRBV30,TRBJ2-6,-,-,TGTGCCTGGAGTGTCTCAGGGAACTCTGGGGCCAACGTCCTGACTTTC,CAWSVSGNSGANVLTF
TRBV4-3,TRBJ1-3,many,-,TGTGCCAGCAGCCAAGATCGCCGAAACACCATATATTTT,CASSQDRRNTIYF
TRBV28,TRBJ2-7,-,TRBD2,TGTGCCAGCCGCCTAGCGGGAGGAGGGTACGAGCAGTACTTC,CASRLAGGGYEQYF
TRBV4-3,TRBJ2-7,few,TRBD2,TGCGCCAGCAGCCAAATGGTAGCGGGTACGTACGAGCAGTACTTC,CASSQMVAGTYEQYF
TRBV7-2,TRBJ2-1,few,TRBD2,TGTGCCAGCAGCTTGTCTCCCGAAACTAGCGGGAGACACAATGAGCAGTTCTTC,CASSLSPETSGRHNEQFF